This is a list of T cell receptor beta chains from one sample in a study of OX40 agonist ivuxolimab in advanced cancers. Using immunoSEQ multiplex PCR, the repertoire was profiled, and TCRdb retains in-frame clones only, with some absent. The sample records tens of thousands of clones, about 85% being singletons. The material was CD4+ or CD8+ T cells sorted from blood, obtained in a trial of the OX40 agonist ivuxolimab. Source of these receptors: an adult with an advanced solid tumor such as melanoma, head and neck, liver or kidney cancer. CDR3s include the opening cysteine and the closing phenylalanine or tryptophan. Each record gives: V gene, J gene, clone size, D gene, CDR3 DNA, CDR3 protein. D genes are given only for firm matches. Some rows mark clone size as missing; the rest say once, few, many or name a class of expanded clone.

>TRBV9|TRBJ1-2|NA|NA
TGTGCCAGCACCAGGAGAACGGAGGCCTATGGCTACACCTTC
CASTRRTEAYGYTF
>TRBV28|TRBJ1-5|once|TRBD1
TGTGCCAGCAGTTTCCAAGCCGGGACAGGGGATCAGCCCCAGCATTTT
CASSFQAGTGDQPQHF
>TRBV15|TRBJ2-3|NA|NA
TGTGCCACCAGCAGAGAAGAGGCAGCAACTAGCACAGATACGCAGTATTTT
CATSREEAATSTDTQYF
>TRBV19|TRBJ2-7|NA|TRBD1
TGTGCCAGTAGCGGGACAGGGAATTACGAGCAGTACTTC
CASSGTGNYEQYF
>TRBV6-1|TRBJ1-3|NA|TRBD1
TGTGCCAGCAGTGTAGGGACAGGCGTCTACACCATATATTTT
CASSVGTGVYTIYF
>TRBV27|TRBJ2-1|NA|TRBD2
TGTGCCAGCAGATTGGGGGGGAGCTCCTACAATGAGCAGTTCTTC
CASRLGGSSYNEQFF
>TRBV9|TRBJ2-1|NA|NA
TGTGCCAGCAGCCGGCAAGATGAGCAGTTCTTC
CASSRQDEQFF
>TRBV4-1|TRBJ2-5|NA|NA
TGCGCCAGCAGCCAGTTAACAGGGTTGGGATCGGGGGAGACCCAGTACTTC
CASSQLTGLGSGETQYF
>TRBV7-9|TRBJ1-1|NA|NA
TGTGCCAGCAGCTTATTAGGGGTCAGGGATGAAGCTTTCTTT
CASSLLGVRDEAFF
>TRBV28|TRBJ1-1|few|TRBD1
TGTGCCAGCAACAAACAGGGGACTGAAGCTTTCTTT
CASNKQGTEAFF
>TRBV7-8|TRBJ2-3|NA|NA
TGTGCCAGCATCCCGATGACAGGGACTAGCACAGATACGCAGTATTTT
CASIPMTGTSTDTQYF
>TRBV5-6|TRBJ1-4|NA|NA
TGTGCCAGCAGCTTGTGGCGCGGGGAAGTCAATGAAAAACTGTTTTTT
CASSLWRGEVNEKLFF
>TRBV7-9|TRBJ1-4|few|NA
TGTGCCAGCAGCCTAAAGGGTGCAACTAATGAAAAACTGTTTTTT
CASSLKGATNEKLFF
>TRBV28|TRBJ1-1|NA|NA
TGTGCCAGCAGTACCTCAGAAGAGATAGTTGCTTTCTTT
CASSTSEEIVAFF
>TRBV5-1|TRBJ2-1|NA|TRBD2
TGCGCCAGCAGCCCGCGACTAGCGGGTGACAATGAGCAGTTCTTC
CASSPRLAGDNEQFF
>TRBV4-2|TRBJ2-2|NA|TRBD2
TGTGCCAGCAGCAGAGGGGACTATTACACCGGGGAGCTGTTTTTT
CASSRGDYYTGELFF
>TRBV11-3|TRBJ2-2|NA|NA
TGTGCCAGCAGCCCCCACACCGGGGAGCTGTTTTTT
CASSPHTGELFF
>TRBV5-5|TRBJ2-4|NA|NA
TGTGCCAGCAGCTTGGACGGCTATATCAACATTCAGTACTTC
CASSLDGYINIQYF
>TRBV28|TRBJ1-5|NA|NA
TGTGCCAGCAGTTTAAGGGCCCGCAGGGTCGTCCGTCAGCCCCAGCATTTT
CASSLRARRVVRQPQHF
>TRBV28|TRBJ2-7|few|NA
TGTGCCAGCAGTTTATTACCCAGGGCGGTAGGCGAGCAGTACTTC
CASSLLPRAVGEQYF
>TRBV6-4|TRBJ2-2|NA|NA
TGTGCCAGCAGTCAACTGGCTAACACCGGGGAGCTGTTTTTT
CASSQLANTGELFF
>TRBV6-6|TRBJ1-1|NA|NA
TGTGCCAACAGTACTGAAGCTTTCTTT
CANSTEAFF
>TRBV27|TRBJ2-4|NA|NA
TGTGCCAGCAGTACATTCGTCCGGGACAAACGAACCAAAAACATTCAGTACTTC
CASSTFVRDKRTKNIQYF
>TRBV5-8|TRBJ2-1|NA|NA
TGTGCCAGCACCTTCCGTGGCGGATACAATGAGCAGTTCTTC
CASTFRGGYNEQFF
>TRBV2|TRBJ2-3|NA|NA
TGTGCCAGCAGCCTACAAGATACGCAGTATTTT
CASSLQDTQYF
>TRBV2|TRBJ1-5|few|NA
TGTGCCAGCAGTGGGGGAGCAAACCCTAGCAATCAGCCCCAGCATTTT
CASSGGANPSNQPQHF
>TRBV5-1|TRBJ2-3|NA|TRBD2
TGCGCCAGCAGCTCCATAGCGGGGGGCACAGATACGCAGTATTTT
CASSSIAGGTDTQYF
>TRBV9|TRBJ1-2|NA|NA
TGTGCCAGCAGCGTAGCTACGTCGGATCCGCGGGGTGGCTACACCTTC
CASSVATSDPRGGYTF
>TRBV19|TRBJ2-5|NA|TRBD2
TGTGCCAGTAGTATTTGGGGGGAGGGCCCCCAAGAGACCCAGTACTTC
CASSIWGEGPQETQYF
>TRBV7-6|TRBJ2-2|once|TRBD1
TGTGCCAGCAGTCGGACAGGGGGGAACACCGGGGAGCTGTTTTTT
CASSRTGGNTGELFF
>TRBV2|TRBJ2-2|NA|NA
TGTGCCAGCAGTGGCCACCTCCCCGGGGAGCTGTTTTTT
CASSGHLPGELFF
>TRBV6-5|TRBJ2-7|NA|NA
TGTGCCACTCGAGAGGACCGGGGGTCCTACGAGCAGTACTTC
CATREDRGSYEQYF
>TRBV18|TRBJ2-7|once|NA
TGTGCCAGCTCGTCGGTGGTAGGGTCCTACGAGCAGTACTTC
CASSSVVGSYEQYF
>TRBV5-4|TRBJ1-2|NA|NA
TGTGCCAGCAGCCTGGCCCAACGGGATGGCTACACCTTC
CASSLAQRDGYTF
>TRBV19|TRBJ2-3|NA|TRBD2
TGTGCCAGTAGTACCCGAGCGGGGCGCACAGATACGCAGTATTTT
CASSTRAGRTDTQYF
>TRBV11-3|TRBJ2-7|NA|NA
TGTGCCAGCAGCTTAAAAGGGAACTACGAGCAGTACTTC
CASSLKGNYEQYF
>TRBV28|TRBJ1-5|NA|NA
TGTGCCAGCAGTTTAGTTTCAGGGGCTTGGAGCAATCAGCCCCAGCATTTT
CASSLVSGAWSNQPQHF
>TRBV5-1|TRBJ2-7|few|NA
TGCGCCAGCAGCTTTGGCGGAGGAGAGCAGTACTTC
CASSFGGGEQYF
>TRBV2|TRBJ1-4|NA|NA
TGTGCCAGCAGTGCCGACCCTAATGAAAAACTGTTTTTT
CASSADPNEKLFF
>TRBV9|TRBJ2-6|NA|NA
TGTGCCAGCAGCGTAGAGGGTGCTGGGGCCAACGTCCTGACTTTC
CASSVEGAGANVLTF
>TRBV14|TRBJ2-1|NA|TRBD2
TGTGCCAGCAGCCAAGATCAACTACTAGCGGGAGTTGGCCATGAGCAGTTCTTC
CASSQDQLLAGVGHEQFF
>TRBV11-1|TRBJ2-7|NA|TRBD2
TGTGCCAGCAGCTTCCGACTAGCGGGCGACTACGAGCAGTACTTC
CASSFRLAGDYEQYF
>TRBV15|TRBJ2-6|NA|NA
TGTGCCACCAGCAGAGATCCTGGGGCCAACGTCCTGACTTTC
CATSRDPGANVLTF
>TRBV4-3|TRBJ1-5|NA|NA
TGCGCCAGCAGCCAAGAGGGACTACGGGGTCAGCCCCAGCATTTT
CASSQEGLRGQPQHF
>TRBV6-6|TRBJ1-1|NA|NA
TGTGCCAGCAGTTACTCGGCCAACACTGAAGCTTTCTTT
CASSYSANTEAFF
>TRBV14|TRBJ1-3|NA|NA
TGTGCCAGCAGCCGCCGGTCGTGGCTCTCTGGAAACACCATATATTTT
CASSRRSWLSGNTIYF
>TRBV28|TRBJ1-1|once|NA
TGTGCCAGCAGTTTCTCGGGGGCTCAGAACACTGAAGCTTTCTTT
CASSFSGAQNTEAFF
>TRBV10-3|TRBJ2-7|NA|TRBD1
TGTGCCCATTCGGGACAGGGAAACTACGAGCAGTACTTC
CAHSGQGNYEQYF
>TRBV11-2|TRBJ2-3|NA|NA
TGTGCCAGCAGCTCGGGGTATACGCAGTATTTT
CASSSGYTQYF
>TRBV28|TRBJ1-3|few|NA
TGTGCCAGCAGCCAAAGGAGTTTGCGGGGAAACACCATATATTTT
CASSQRSLRGNTIYF
>TRBV30|TRBJ1-1|NA|NA
TGTGCCTGGAGTGTACAAGACAGCCCCCGAGGGGACACTGAAGCTTTCTTT
CAWSVQDSPRGDTEAFF
>TRBV11-2|TRBJ1-2|NA|TRBD1
TGTGCCAGCAGCCTAGGGACAGGGGATGGCTACACCTTC
CASSLGTGDGYTF
>TRBV4-1|TRBJ2-1|NA|TRBD2
TGCGCCAGCAGCCAAGATCCTAGACTAGCGGCCTCCTACAATGAGCAGTTCTTC
CASSQDPRLAASYNEQFF